Listed here are 8 T cell receptor beta chains from one sample, sequenced in a study of blood T cell repertoires in COVID-19. The protocol was immunoSEQ multiplex PCR, while the TCRdb copy is restricted to in-frame clones and leaves out a portion. The data hold about 50,000 clones, with 88% observed a single time. Source material: peripheral blood. Every receptor here comes from a human donor with active COVID-19. The donor label of this sample is uncertain.

This chain connects TRBV29-1 to TRBJ1-6, with D possibly being TRBD1 (6 bases). From germline, CDR1 is SQVTM and CDR2 ANQGSEA. Trimming pared 6 bases from V and 7 bases from J, leaving 13 bases between. CDR3 length: 13 residues. CDR3 DNA sequence: TGCAGCGTCCAAACAGGGAAGAATTCACCCCTCCACTTT. Its protein product is CSVQTGKNSPLHF.

In DNA, the CDR3 is TGTGCCAGCAGTTCCCCTCCGACAGGGTACAATGAGCAGTTCTTC. Translating gives CASSSPPTGYNEQFF. The genes are TRBV28 and TRBJ2-1; the match to TRBD1 covers 7 bases. Germline assignment: CDR1 MDHEN and CDR2 SYDVKM. V shed 4 bases and J 4 bases; nucleotides not matched to a gene: 7. The CDR3 totals 15 residues.

V gene TRBV21-1 combines with J gene TRBJ1-5; the D call of TRBD1 is as the table states it, not checked on the DNA. TRBV21-1 is listed as a pseudogene. CDR3 length: 16 residues. The chain's CDR3 is CASSNRSGTGFQPQHF. The CDR3 DNA follows: TGTGCCAGCAGCAACCGTTCCGGGACAGGTTTCCAGCCCCAGCATTTT.

Here the CDR3 DNA reads TGTGCCAGCTCAGGACAGCTAAACACCGGGGAGCTGTTTTTT. Protein: CASSGQLNTGELFF. The V call is TRBV18, the J call TRBJ2-2, with a possible D match to TRBD1 (6 bases). Trimming pared 5 bases from V and 2 bases from J, leaving 9 bases between. CDR1 is KGHSH and CDR2 is LQKENI in the germline V gene. This CDR3 region has 14 residues.

The rearrangement joins TRBV9 to TRBJ2-7, with D perhaps TRBD1 (5 bases). Germline V gene lookup returns CDR1 SGDLS and CDR2 YYNGEE. The CDR3 length is 14 residues. V lost 2 bases and J lost 4, with 13 bases in between. This CDR3 reads CASSVQPGWYEQYF. CDR3 nucleotide sequence: TGTGCCAGCAGCGTCCAGCCAGGGTGGTACGAGCAGTACTTC.

The V and J genes are TRBV25-1 and TRBJ1-5; perhaps TRBD1 as D (5 bases). CDR3 size: 16 residues. V lost 9 bases and J lost 2, with 20 bases in between. Germline V gives CDR1 MGHDK, CDR2 SYGVNS. CDR3 loop: CARTPGLQVGNQPQHF. CDR3 in DNA: TGTGCCAGAACCCCGGGCCTACAGGTAGGCAATCAGCCCCAGCATTTT. Together with reference TRBV25-1 and TRBJ1-5, the CDR3 gives the full variable domain: EADIYQTPRYLVIGTGKKITLECSQTMGHDKMYWYQQDPGMELHLIHYSYGVNSTEKGDLSSESTVSRIRTEHFPLTLESARPSHTSQYLCARTPGLQVGNQPQHFGDGTRLSIL.

The V and J genes are TRBV2 and TRBJ1-2, with 8 bases that match TRBD1. From germline, CDR1 is SNHLY and CDR2 FYNNEI. Trimming removed 6 bases from V and 7 bases from J; junction bases left unmatched: 7. The CDR3 contains 13 residues. DNA for the CDR3: TGTGCCAGCAGCCTCGGACAGGGTGGTGGCTACACCTTC. It encodes CASSLGQGGGYTF.

The chain uses TRBV5-1 and TRBJ2-3; 7 nucleotides align to TRBD1. Germline assignment: CDR1 SGHRS and CDR2 YFSETQ. CDR3 length: 16 amino acids. V gave up 4 bases and J gave up 2 bases; unmatched junction bases: 10. The DNA of the CDR3 is TGCGCCAGCAGCCCGGGCTTGGGACAGCTCACAGATACGCAGTATTTT. This encodes CASSPGLGQLTDTQYF. Complete variable domain (other parts from reference TRBV5-1 and TRBJ2-3): KAGVTQTPRYLIKTRGQQVTLSCSPISGHRSVSWYQQTPGQGLQFLFEYFSETQRNKGNFPGRFSGRQFSNSRSEMNVSTLELGDSALYLCASSPGLGQLTDTQYFGPGTRLTVL.